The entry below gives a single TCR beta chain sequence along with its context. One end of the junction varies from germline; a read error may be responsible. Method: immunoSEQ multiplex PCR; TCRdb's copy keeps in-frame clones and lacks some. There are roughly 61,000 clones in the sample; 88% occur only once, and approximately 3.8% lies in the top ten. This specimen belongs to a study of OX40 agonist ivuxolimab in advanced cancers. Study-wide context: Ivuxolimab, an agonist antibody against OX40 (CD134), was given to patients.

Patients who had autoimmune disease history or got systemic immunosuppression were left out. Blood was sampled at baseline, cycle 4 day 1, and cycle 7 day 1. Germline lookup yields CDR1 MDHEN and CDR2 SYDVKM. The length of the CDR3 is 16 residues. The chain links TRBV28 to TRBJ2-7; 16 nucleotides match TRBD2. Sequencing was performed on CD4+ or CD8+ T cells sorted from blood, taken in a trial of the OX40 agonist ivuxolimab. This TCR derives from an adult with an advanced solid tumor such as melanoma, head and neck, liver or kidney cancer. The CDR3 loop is CASSLGLPGLAGGPDF. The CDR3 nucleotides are TGTGCCAGCAGTTTAGGACTACCGGGACTAGCGGGAGGGCCTGACTTC.